This T cell receptor beta chain derives from a study of blood T cell repertoires in COVID-19 (TCRdb year 2020). For context, the study as a whole: The collaborator samples originated in the United States, Italy and Spain and spanned the acute and convalescent phases of COVID-19. The material from the prospective study consisted of cDNA or gDNA derived from T cells, B-cell-depleted T cells, or PBMCs. Subjects who had been exposed to COVID-19, were actively infected with it, or had recovered from it provided the deeply sampled blood TCRbeta repertoires that made up the dataset. The repertoires were released in a freely available public database meant as a resource for research on the immune response to SARS-CoV-2. The samples were drawn from two sources: the first 160 participants of the ongoing ImmuneRACE study, and fewer than 1,500 subjects contributed by 6 global collaborators. Sample metadata almost always included a de-identified subject ID, COVID-19 status, age in years and sex. HLA class I and class II types, where available, came from metadata supplied by the sample provider rather than from assay-based typing.

The germline V gene specifies KGHSH as CDR1 and LQKENI as CDR2. The CDR3 goes from the cysteine to the phenylalanine over 17 residues. The retained sequence is limited to the CDR3, 51 bases, with the frame set at the first base. After removal of 5 bases from V and 8 bases from J, the junction retains 11 bases not matched to a gene. Concerning this clone itself: It lacks a known antigen. The input lacks base qualities; no much larger clone sits a single base away.

TCRbeta CDR3 regions were amplified from genomic DNA by means of the immunoSEQ Assay, a bias-controlled multiplex PCR. As for how the authors treated the data: Within the assay, amplification of reference gene primers was used to estimate how many nucleated cells each sample contained. To quantify the absolute abundance of each unique TCRbeta CDR3 rearrangement, sequence reads were collapsed and filtered. For each sample, productive Simpson clonality was calculated as the square root of Simpson's diversity index over productive rearrangements. Drawn from immuneACCESS, this table holds only the in-frame rearrangements with V and J called that TCRdb kept. Clones are partly lost; checked studies trace under half to an unresolved V gene and leave the rest unexplained. The V and J calls and clone size are taken from that table; D and trimming were inferred from the DNA. This sample comprises about 200,000 clones, more than 80% of them detected only once. The ten largest account for more than 9% of the sample.

What the work shows at the level of the full study, not this receptor alone: The quantity of clinical and demographic metadata differed by source and by participant and was supplied without curation.

Each collaborating institution followed its own protocols to collect whole blood in K2EDTA tubes. For TCRbeta analysis, collaborators shipped samples in one of three forms: frozen whole blood, isolated PBMCs, or DNA extracted from either of those sample types. Recombination joined TRBV18 with TRBJ2-1; 14 bases in between match TRBD2. The sequence was collected from a woman older than 75 with acute or convalescent COVID-19. The sequencing sample was made of peripheral blood. The CDR3 loop reads CASSSPATSGGVHEQFF. DNA sequence: TGTGCCAGCTCATCCCCGGCGACTAGCGGGGGGGTCCATGAGCAGTTCTTC.